Reported below is one T cell receptor (beta chain). What it binds is unknown. This sample was included in a study of T-cell memory formation after mild COVID-19. Study-level information: The study found TCR clusters largely donor specific.

CDR3 size: 13 residues. The germline V gene encodes CDR1 SGHTA and CDR2 FQGNSA. V lost 5 bases to trimming and J lost 6 bases, with 11 bases between them. Overall study results and limits: The finding that pre-infection memory included some responding clones suggested that cross-reactive memory joined. Later expanders leaned CD4+, whereas day 15 to 85 contracting clones were balanced CD4/CD8.

5'RACE with constant-segment primers yielded barcoded, UMI-tagged TCR alpha and TCR beta cDNA libraries. TCRdb analysed the 5' RACE reads with MiXCR anew, one entry per CDR3 protein. The table has about 82,000 distinct CDR3 sequences, approximately 16% seen once. The specimen sequenced was PBMCs or a T cell subset sorted from them (not recorded which). This rearrangement joins TRBV7-2 to TRBJ2-1; D may match TRBD1 or TRBD2 (5 bases each). This TCR came from a man aged 18 to 35 who had mild COVID-19 (a few samples of this study predate the infection). Cell type and time point are not known. CDR3 residues: CASSGLGVNEQFF. As DNA, the CDR3 is TGTGCCAGCAGCGGGCTGGGGGTCAATGAGCAGTTCTTC.